The 30 T cell receptor beta chains below come from one sample, sequenced in a study of blood T cell repertoires in COVID-19. Profiled with immunoSEQ multiplex PCR; TCRdb holds only in-frame clones, not every one. This repertoire shows 150,000 to 200,000 clones, around four fifths found once; its top ten account for approximately 0.9%. The sequencing input was peripheral blood. Receptor source: a man aged 60 to 69 with COVID-19, enrolled during active disease.

This chain uses TRBV5-1 with TRBJ2-2, with D unresolved. The V end was cut by 4 bases, the J end by 3 bases, with 10 bases between. CDR3 length: 14 amino acids. Looked up from germline, CDR1 is SGHRS and CDR2 is YFSETQ. CDR3 in DNA: TGCGCCAGCAGCATGGACGGGTACACCGGGGAGCTGTTTTTT. This codes for CASSMDGYTGELFF.

The genes are TRBV10-3 and TRBJ1-2; D possibly corresponds to TRBD1 (6 bases). V dropped 2 bases and J dropped 1 base, with 8 bases sitting between them. The CDR3 loop spans 14 amino acids. Germline CDR1 and CDR2: ENHRY and SYGVKD. The CDR3 bases are TGTGCCATCAGTGAGACAGGGAGTAACTATGGCTACACCTTC. This encodes CAISETGSNYGYTF.

To note about this clone: An end of the junction does not agree with germline; a read error may underlie this. The CDR3 spells CASSLWENAEAFF. The CDR3, as DNA: TGTGCCAGCAGCTTATGGGAGAACGCTGAAGCTTTCTTT. The J gene is TRBJ1-1, the V gene TRBV11-2; D remains ambiguous. Germline V lookup: CDR1 SGHAT, CDR2 FQNNGV. This CDR3 comprises 13 residues. The full variable domain, its missing parts supplied by reference TRBV11-2 and TRBJ1-1, is EAGVAQSPRYKIIEKRQSVAFWCNPISGHATLYWYQQILGQGPKLLIQFQNNGVVDDSQLPKDRFSAERLKGVDSTLKIQPAKLEDSAVYLCASSLWENAEAFFGQGTRLTVV.

V is TRBV11-2 and J is TRBJ2-1, with D possibly matching TRBD1 (6 bases). Looked up from germline, CDR1 is SGHAT and CDR2 is FQNNGV. V was cut by 5 bases and J by 0 bases, with 14 bases left in between. This CDR3 comprises 16 residues. The DNA of the CDR3 is TGTGCCAGCAGCCCGGGACACGCTAGCTCCTACAATGAGCAGTTCTTC. It translates to CASSPGHASSYNEQFF.

The chain joins TRBV10-3 to TRBJ2-3; 11 bases agree with TRBD2. Trimming removed 0 bases from V and 5 bases from J; junction bases left unmatched: 7. This CDR3 region has 17 residues. CDR1 is ENHRY, CDR2 SYGVKD, per germline. CDR3 in amino acids: CAISESTRGTSGDTQYF. DNA for the CDR3: TGTGCCATCAGTGAGTCGACGCGGGGGACTAGCGGAGATACGCAGTATTTT.

The chain joins TRBV10-3 to TRBJ1-2, with 7 bases that match TRBD1. In germline, CDR1 is ENHRY, CDR2 SYGVKD. This CDR3 is 15 amino acids long. V shed 0 bases, J shed 7 bases, and the junction held 8 bases outside the gene matches. The CDR3 nucleotides read TGTGCCATCAGTGAGTCCAAGGGACAGATCGGTGGCTACACCTTC. Protein sequence: CAISESKGQIGGYTF.

A few counts support this clone. J is TRBJ2-7 and V is TRBV6-5, with 11 nucleotides matching TRBD1. Germline lookup yields CDR1 MNHEY and CDR2 SVGAGI. This CDR3 has 14 residues. After removal of 6 bases from V and 0 bases from J, the junction contained 1 base not matched to a gene. The CDR3 sequence: CASRGQGVSYEQYF. Here the CDR3 DNA reads TGTGCCAGCAGGGGACAGGGGGTCTCCTACGAGCAGTACTTC.

The chain uses TRBV19 and TRBJ2-7, with TRBD1 matching 11 bases. Germline lookup yields CDR1 LNHDA and CDR2 SQIVND (reference sequence). This CDR3 region has 15 residues. The J segment lost 0 bases and the V segment lost 5 bases, leaving 3 bases of the junction unmatched. Written as DNA, the CDR3 is TGTGCCAGTAGTTTCGGGACAGGGGGCTCCTACGAGCAGTACTTC. As protein: CASSFGTGGSYEQYF.

This clone was seen only a few times. This chain joins TRBV6-2 or TRBV6-3 and TRBJ1-5; 11 positions match TRBD1. V lost 6 bases and J lost 11; bases outside the gene matches: 6. Per the germline V gene, CDR1 is MNHEY and CDR2 is SVGEGT. The CDR3 spans 13 residues. The CDR3 bases are TGTGCCAGCAGCGGGACAGGGGGTCGGGCCCAGCATTTT. This codes for CASSGTGGRAQHF.

This clone was counted a few times. This CDR3 reads CASSLVSGANEKLFF. The DNA of the CDR3 is TGTGCCAGCAGCTTAGTCTCAGGGGCTAATGAAAAACTGTTTTTT. This rearrangement joins TRBV7-9 to TRBJ1-4, with D perhaps TRBD1 (6 bases). The V end lost 1 base, the J end lost 3 bases, and 9 bases lay between the germline ends. There are 15 residues in the CDR3. Germline CDR1 reads SEHNR; CDR2 reads FQNEAQ (reference sequence).

V and J are TRBV6-5 and TRBJ2-7; TRBD2 agrees at 10 bases. The CDR3 loop spans 15 amino acids. With 9 bases clipped from V and 2 bases from J, the junction kept 10 bases outside the gene matches. Germline V CDR1 and CDR2: MNHEY, SVGAGI. CDR3 DNA: TGTGCCAGTTCCGGGACTAGCGCGGGAACCTACGAGCAGTACTTC. Translation: CASSGTSAGTYEQYF.

The J gene is TRBJ1-6, the V gene TRBV7-2, with D maybe TRBD1 (6 bases). The CDR3 runs to 16 residues. V dropped 6 bases and J dropped 5 bases, with 17 bases sitting between them. The V gene's germline CDR1 is SGHTA and CDR2 FQGNSA. The CDR3 sequence: CASSPRAGANNSPLHF. The CDR3 coding sequence is TGTGCCAGCAGTCCTCGGGCAGGGGCCAATAATTCACCCCTCCACTTT.

The chain links TRBV5-6 to TRBJ2-5, with 8 bases matching TRBD1. This CDR3 contains 14 residues. Trimming cost V 0 bases and J 5 bases; bases outside gene matches: 3. The germline gives CDR1 SGHDT, CDR2 YYEEEE. The CDR3 spells CASSLGTGRETQYF. CDR3 in DNA: TGTGCCAGCAGCTTGGGGACAGGGAGGGAGACCCAGTACTTC.

V and J are TRBV11-2 and TRBJ1-5; D may be TRBD1 (5 bases). Per germline, CDR1 SGHAT and CDR2 FQNNGV. The CDR3 runs to 14 residues. V was clipped by 9 bases and J by 5 bases, with 17 bases between them. The CDR3 loop reads CASAQSAGDQPQHF. Here the CDR3 DNA reads TGTGCCAGTGCTCAAAGCGCGGGGGATCAGCCCCAGCATTTT.

This clone was detected once. J is TRBJ1-4 and V is TRBV3-1 (or the pseudogene TRBV3-2); D is unresolved. CDR1 is LGHDT, CDR2 YNNKEL, per germline (reference sequence). The CDR3 totals 13 residues. Trimming removed 4 bases at V and 10 bases at J, with 13 bases between. CDR3 DNA: TGTGCCAGCAGCCTTGAAGTCGGTGGAAAACTGTTTTTT. Its protein product is CASSLEVGGKLFF.

The chain has TRBV30 and TRBJ2-2; D remains ambiguous. Germline V gene data show CDR1 as GTSNPN and CDR2 as SVGIG (reference sequence). The length of the CDR3 is 13 residues. With 3 bases removed from V and 5 bases from J, the gap between germline ends came to 10 bases. The CDR3 nucleotides are TGTGCCTGGAGGACAAACCCGACCGGGGAGCTGTTTTTT. It translates to CAWRTNPTGELFF.

The rearrangement joins TRBV9 to TRBJ2-2; 7 nucleotides agree with TRBD2. V shed 3 bases and J 1 base; nucleotides not matched to a gene: 6. The germline gives CDR1 SGDLS, CDR2 YYNGEE. This CDR3 has 16 amino acids. CDR3 loop: CASSERTSGNTGELFF. CDR3 coding DNA: TGTGCCAGCAGCGAGCGGACTAGTGGGAACACCGGGGAGCTGTTTTTT.

The gene calls are TRBV29-1 and TRBJ1-1, with D perhaps matching TRBD1 (5 bases). The germline CDR1 and CDR2 sequences are SQVTM and ANQGSEA. The CDR3 covers 13 residues. With 4 bases removed from V and 3 bases from J, the gap between germline ends came to 12 bases. The CDR3 DNA reads TGCAGCGTTGTCGGAGGGGCCGACACTGAAGCTTTCTTT. This encodes CSVVGGADTEAFF.

In this sample, this clone turned up once. This chain joins TRBV10-3 and TRBJ2-7; TRBD2 might be the D (5 bases). The CDR3 spans 15 residues. Germline V gene sequence: CDR1 ENHRY, CDR2 SYGVKD. With 5 bases removed from V and 3 bases from J, the gap between germline ends came to 17 bases. The CDR3 nucleotides read TGTGCCATCAGTTCTTACATCGAGGGAAACTACGAGCAGTACTTC. Amino acids: CAISSYIEGNYEQYF.

The rearrangement links TRBV12-3 or TRBV12-4 to TRBJ2-5; possible D gene TRBD1, 6 bases. V lost 6 bases to trimming and J lost 7 bases, with 12 bases between them. The CDR3 extends over 12 amino acids. CDR3 sequence: CASSNRVATQYF. For the CDR3, the DNA is TGTGCCAGCAGCAACAGGGTGGCGACCCAGTACTTC.

Only one count was recorded for this clone. The V and J genes are TRBV2 and TRBJ2-7; unclear D gene. The germline V gene has CDR1 SNHLY and CDR2 FYNNEI. CDR3 length equals 11 residues. V lost 4 bases, J lost 6 bases, and 7 bases lay in between. CDR3 protein: CASSGSVEQYF. The CDR3 DNA is TGTGCCAGCAGTGGGAGCGTCGAGCAGTACTTC.

This sequence joins TRBV5-6 and TRBJ1-2; 7 bases fit TRBD1. CDR1 SGHDT and CDR2 YYEEEE come from the germline V gene. The CDR3 covers 14 residues. Unmatched junction bases numbered 5, after V lost 4 bases and J lost 2 bases. The CDR3 loop is CASSQTGRNYGYTF. Here the CDR3 DNA reads TGTGCCAGCAGCCAGACAGGGAGGAACTATGGCTACACCTTC.

The chain recombines TRBV27 with TRBJ2-7, with 9 bases aligning to TRBD1. CDR1 MNHEY and CDR2 SMNVEV come from the germline V gene (reference sequence). J was trimmed by 2 bases and V by 4 bases; bases with no gene match: 3. This CDR3 has 14 amino acids. The CDR3 protein is CASSSGTGPYEQYF. As DNA, the CDR3 is TGTGCCAGCAGTTCCGGGACAGGGCCCTACGAGCAGTACTTC.

The chain recombines TRBV6-6 with TRBJ2-7, with a tentative D call TRBD1 (5 bases). Germline-derived CDR1 and CDR2 are MNHNY and SVGAGI (reference sequence). This CDR3 region has 13 residues. Trimming took 5 bases from V and 1 from J, leaving 9 bases between them. CDR3: CASSTGLSYEQYF. CDR3 DNA sequence: TGTGCCAGCAGTACAGGCTTATCCTACGAGCAGTACTTC.

This clone was detected a few times. This chain's CDR3 is CASSPAVQTEAFF. The CDR3 DNA is TGTGCCAGCAGCCCCGCCGTGCAGACTGAAGCTTTCTTT. The chain joins TRBV28 to TRBJ1-1; D not resolved. The CDR3 is 13 amino acids. The ends were cut back, 6 bases at V and 5 bases at J, with 13 bases in the middle. Germline V gene lookup returns CDR1 MDHEN and CDR2 SYDVKM.

The chain uses TRBV6-4 and TRBJ2-3, with 8 positions matching TRBD1. Germline lookup yields CDR1 MRHNA and CDR2 SNTAGT. Trimming at V came to 5 bases and at J to 5 bases, leaving 9 bases not matched to a gene. This CDR3 spans 15 amino acids. The DNA of the CDR3 is TGTGCCAGCAGTCTCGAACAGGGGGTCCGAGATACGCAGTATTTT. It encodes CASSLEQGVRDTQYF.

The chain carries TRBV6-5 and TRBJ2-5; D remains ambiguous. Germline lookup yields CDR1 MNHEY and CDR2 SVGAGI. The CDR3 is 16 residues long. The V gene lost 0 bases and the J gene lost 2 bases, with 13 bases spanning the gap. The CDR3 DNA sequence: TGTGCCAGCAGTTACTCGGCCCGTTCCAGGCAAGAGACCCAGTACTTC. Translated, it gives CASSYSARSRQETQYF.

V is TRBV19 and J is TRBJ1-3; possibly TRBD1 for D (6 bases). Trimming took off 6 bases at V and 0 bases at J, with 12 bases between the two ends. CDR3 size: 15 residues. Per germline, CDR1 LNHDA and CDR2 SQIVND (reference sequence). The CDR3, as DNA: TGTGCCAGTAGAATGGACAGCACCTCTGGAAACACCATATATTTT. Protein product: CASRMDSTSGNTIYF. The entire variable domain, with the rest obtained from reference TRBV19 and TRBJ1-3, is as follows: DGGITQSPKYLFRKEGQNVTLSCEQNLNHDAMYWYRQDPGQGLRLIYYSQIVNDFQKGDIAEGYSVSREKKESFPLTVTSAQKNPTAFYLCASRMDSTSGNTIYFGEGSWLTVV.

The chain joins TRBV9 to TRBJ1-2; TRBD1 might be the D (6 bases). Germline V gene lookup returns CDR1 SGDLS and CDR2 YYNGEE. Trimming shortened V by 0 bases and J by 5 bases, and 14 bases separated the two germline ends. This CDR3 is built from 15 residues. CDR3 DNA: TGTGCCAGCAGCGTAGGTTACACAGGGAGTTATGGCTACACCTTC. Protein sequence: CASSVGYTGSYGYTF.

This clone was counted a single time. This chain uses TRBV6-5 with TRBJ1-5; a weak D match, TRBD1 (5 bases). V was cut by 8 bases and J by 0 bases, with 11 bases left in between. The CDR3 contains 14 residues. The germline gives CDR1 MNHEY, CDR2 SVGAGI. CDR3 loop: CASQGDRSNQPQHF. CDR3 bases: TGTGCCAGCCAGGGCGACCGTAGCAATCAGCCCCAGCATTTT.